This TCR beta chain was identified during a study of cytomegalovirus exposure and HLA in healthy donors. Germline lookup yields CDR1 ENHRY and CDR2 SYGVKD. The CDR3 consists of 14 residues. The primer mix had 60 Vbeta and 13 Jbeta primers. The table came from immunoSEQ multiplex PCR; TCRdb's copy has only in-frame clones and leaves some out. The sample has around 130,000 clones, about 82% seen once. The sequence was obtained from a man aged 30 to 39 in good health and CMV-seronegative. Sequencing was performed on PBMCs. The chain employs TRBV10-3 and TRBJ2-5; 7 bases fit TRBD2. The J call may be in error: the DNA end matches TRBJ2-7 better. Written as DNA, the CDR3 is TGTGCCATCAGTGAGTCGCGGGAGAGCTACGAGCAGTACTTC. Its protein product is CAISESRESYEQYF.